The 30 T cell receptor beta chains reported below all come from one sample, sequenced in a study of CD4 T cells in relation to SARS-CoV-2 and coronaviruses. Unexposed donor CD4+ T cells date from about 2011-2018, before the COVID-19 pandemic. The cells were cultured for about ten days before CD4+ T cells were isolated. The antigens of these receptors remain unknown. TCRdb's table, derived via immunoSEQ multiplex PCR, lists solely in-frame clones and lacks some. This sample has 25,000 to 30,000 clones, with over 60% found just once. Sequencing was carried out using CD4+ T cells from PBMCs, cultured in vitro. The receptors derive from a human donor in good health.

This chain connects TRBV5-1 to TRBJ2-7; D is ambiguous. The CDR3 is 13 residues long. V was pared by 0 bases and J by 9 bases, with 13 bases between. Germline lookup yields CDR1 SGHRS and CDR2 YFSETQ. The CDR3 coding sequence is TGCGCCAGCAGCTTGGCAGGCCAGAGTCGGCAGTACTTC. This gives the protein CASSLAGQSRQYF.

The chain combines TRBV27 with TRBJ1-2; no clear D. CDR3 length: 13 amino acids. The V gene's germline CDR1 is MNHEY and CDR2 SMNVEV (reference sequence). The ends were cut back, 10 bases at V and 4 bases at J, with 16 bases in the middle. Written as DNA, the CDR3 is TGTGCCACCCGTTGGGGTGTAGTCTATGGCTACACCTTC. Translating it yields CATRWGVVYGYTF.

The table lists this clone with a count of one. The chain links TRBV6-2 or TRBV6-3 to TRBJ2-3, with 16 nucleotides matching TRBD2. CDR3 length: 19 amino acids. Germline trimming cut 5 bases from V and 4 bases from J; bases unmatched to any gene: 12. From germline, CDR1 is MNHEY and CDR2 SVGEGT. CDR3 amino acids: CASSPVPGLAGGMSDTQYF. CDR3 DNA sequence: TGTGCCAGCAGTCCAGTACCGGGACTAGCGGGAGGGATGTCAGATACGCAGTATTTT.

The chain employs TRBV5-1 and TRBJ2-7; TRBD1 is a possible D gene (6 bases). V was clipped by 4 bases and J by 2 bases, with 13 bases between them. CDR3 size: 14 residues. Germline V CDR1 and CDR2: SGHRS, YFSETQ. CDR3 residues: CASSPVGGAYEQYF. CDR3 DNA sequence: TGCGCCAGCAGCCCGGTAGGGGGTGCCTACGAGCAGTACTTC. The whole variable domain, remainder taken from reference TRBV5-1 and TRBJ2-7, is KAGVTQTPRYLIKTRGQQVTLSCSPISGHRSVSWYQQTPGQGLQFLFEYFSETQRNKGNFPGRFSGRQFSNSRSEMNVSTLELGDSALYLCASSPVGGAYEQYFGPGTRLTVT.

This clone was seen once. This sequence joins TRBV18 and TRBJ2-2, with D hard to call. CDR3 size: 14 residues. CDR1 is KGHSH and CDR2 is LQKENI in the germline V gene. Trimming pared 3 bases from V and 4 bases from J, leaving 9 bases between. In nucleotides, the CDR3 is TGTGCCAGCTCACCTAGCCAACTCACCGGGGAGCTGTTTTTT. This gives the protein CASSPSQLTGELFF.

This sequence joins TRBV5-1 and TRBJ1-4; possible D gene TRBD1, 5 bases. The CDR3 has 16 amino acids. CDR1 and CDR2 (germline): SGHRS, YFSETQ. V was shortened by 4 bases and J by 0 bases, with 13 bases between the two germline ends. The CDR3 DNA is TGCGCCAGCAGCGCCCGGGACTCAACAACTAATGAAAAACTGTTTTTT. It encodes CASSARDSTTNEKLFF.

This clone was seen only a few times. This chain joins TRBV28 and TRBJ2-7, with D unclear. The CDR3 is made up of 13 amino acids. Germline V lookup: CDR1 MDHEN, CDR2 SYDVKM. Trimming stripped 1 base from V and 3 bases from J, with 7 bases between. CDR3 sequence reads: CASSLLPDYEQYF. Here the CDR3 DNA reads TGTGCCAGCAGTTTATTGCCAGACTACGAGCAGTACTTC.

This chain connects TRBV9 to TRBJ1-2, with 8 positions matching TRBD1. CDR3 length: 16 residues. With 3 bases clipped from V and 0 bases from J, the junction kept 7 bases outside the gene matches. Looked up from germline, CDR1 is SGDLS and CDR2 is YYNGEE. In DNA form, the CDR3 reads TGTGCCAGCAGCGCATGGACAGGGAGGTCTAACTATGGCTACACCTTC. It specifies CASSAWTGRSNYGYTF.

Only a few counts were recorded for this clone. The chain combines TRBV5-1 with TRBJ1-1, with D hard to call. The V and J ends lost 2 bases and 0 bases respectively, with 8 bases between them. The CDR3 sequence is 14 residues long. CDR1 is SGHRS and CDR2 is YFSETQ in the germline V gene. DNA for the CDR3: TGCGCCAGCAGCTTAGCAGCTCTGAACACTGAAGCTTTCTTT. Protein sequence: CASSLAALNTEAFF.

This chain uses TRBV6-2 or TRBV6-3 with TRBJ1-2, with TRBD1 matching 8 bases. Per germline, CDR1 MNHEY and CDR2 SVGEGT. This CDR3 spans 15 amino acids. J lost 3 bases, V lost 6 bases, and 9 bases had no gene match. CDR3 sequence: CASSLQGARYYGYTF. In DNA, the CDR3 is TGTGCCAGCAGCCTCCAGGGGGCTCGCTACTATGGCTACACCTTC.

The chain has TRBV25-1 and TRBJ1-5; D unclear. Germline CDR1 MGHDK, CDR2 SYGVNS. The ends were cut back, 0 bases at V and 6 bases at J, with 9 bases in the middle. CDR3 length: 14 amino acids. The CDR3 region is CASSEYGSFQPQHF. CDR3 in DNA: TGTGCCAGCAGTGAATACGGGAGCTTTCAGCCCCAGCATTTT.

The chain links TRBV7-2 to TRBJ2-2; D is unresolved. Trimming removed 0 bases at V and 7 bases at J, with 6 bases between. The germline CDR1 and CDR2 sequences are SGHTA and FQGNSA. The CDR3 has 13 amino acids. CDR3 region: CASSLARVGELFF. CDR3 DNA: TGTGCCAGCAGCTTAGCGCGAGTCGGGGAGCTGTTTTTT.

The rearrangement uses TRBV27 and TRBJ2-1, with a weak D call TRBD2 (5 bases). The CDR3 sequence is 15 residues long. The V and J ends lost 5 bases and 0 bases respectively, with 11 bases between them. Germline CDR1 and CDR2: MNHEY and SMNVEV (reference sequence). The CDR3 loop reads CASSPAAGSYNEQFF. In nucleotides, the CDR3 is TGTGCCAGCAGTCCAGCCGCGGGCTCCTACAATGAGCAGTTCTTC.

This clone was observed once. This chain joins TRBV29-1 and TRBJ2-5; D assignment may be TRBD1 or TRBD2 (6 bases each). The CDR3 covers 17 residues. Germline lookup yields CDR1 SQVTM and CDR2 ANQGSEA. V was clipped by 0 bases and J by 0 bases, with 17 bases between them. CDR3 loop: CSVEEGSGAVHQETQYF. DNA for the CDR3: TGCAGCGTTGAAGAAGGGTCGGGGGCCGTACACCAAGAGACCCAGTACTTC.

This clone was recorded a few times. The V call is TRBV4-1, the J call TRBJ2-2; 11 bases agree with TRBD1. This CDR3 has 15 amino acids. Trimming took 6 bases from V and 5 from J; bases not matched to a gene: 5. The V gene's germline CDR1 is MGHRA and CDR2 YSYEKL. In DNA, the CDR3 is TGCGCCAGCAGTCCGGACAGGGGGCGAACCGGGGAGCTGTTTTTT. It yields the protein CASSPDRGRTGELFF.

This chain links TRBV18 with TRBJ1-5; D gene uncertain. The germline V gene has CDR1 KGHSH and CDR2 LQKENI. The CDR3 is made up of 12 amino acids. V lost 0 bases to trimming and J lost 5 bases, with 2 bases between them. DNA for the CDR3: TGTGCCAGCTCACCACCCGATCAGCCCCAGCATTTT. This gives the protein CASSPPDQPQHF.

The chain is built from TRBV5-5 and TRBJ2-2; D is perhaps TRBD1 (6 bases). The germline CDR1 and CDR2 sequences are SGHKS and YYEKEE (reference sequence). V dropped 4 bases and J dropped 1 base, with 11 bases sitting between them. CDR3 size: 15 residues. The CDR3 DNA sequence: TGTGCCAGCAGCCTCCAGGGGCGGAACACCGGGGAGCTGTTTTTT. This sequence encodes CASSLQGRNTGELFF.

This chain connects TRBV27 to TRBJ2-1; 7 bases match TRBD2. Germline trimming cut 6 bases from V and 4 bases from J; bases unmatched to any gene: 9. Per the germline V gene, CDR1 is MNHEY and CDR2 is SMNVEV (reference sequence). The CDR3 has 15 amino acids. The DNA of the CDR3 is TGTGCCAGCAGCTCCGGGACTACCCGATACAATGAGCAGTTCTTC. Protein product: CASSSGTTRYNEQFF.

The chain employs TRBV7-2 and TRBJ2-7, with D possibly being TRBD2 (6 bases). CDR1 is SGHTA and CDR2 is FQGNSA in the germline V gene. CDR3 length equals 13 residues. V was clipped by 2 bases and J by 9 bases, with 14 bases between them. The CDR3 DNA reads as TGTGCCAGCAGCTTACCGGGACTCCCAATGCAGTACTTC. Translated: CASSLPGLPMQYF.

The rearrangement joins TRBV10-3 to TRBJ1-1, with a possible D match to TRBD1 (5 bases). Looked up from germline, CDR1 is ENHRY and CDR2 is SYGVKD. The CDR3 consists of 13 residues. Trimming stripped 5 bases from V and 4 bases from J, with 11 bases between. This CDR3 reads CAISSPDSTEAFF. Written as DNA, the CDR3 is TGTGCCATCAGTTCCCCAGACAGCACTGAAGCTTTCTTT.

CDR3 region: CASRETYTDTQYF. CDR3 sequence (DNA): TGTGCCAGCAGGGAGACTTACACAGATACGCAGTATTTT. This chain connects TRBV2 to TRBJ2-3, with D hard to call. V was pared by 6 bases and J by 2 bases, with 9 bases between. Germline CDR1 is SNHLY and CDR2 is FYNNEI. The CDR3 loop spans 13 amino acids.

This clone came up once. The chain joins TRBV29-1 to TRBJ2-1; 8 bases align to TRBD2. This CDR3 is 15 amino acids long. CDR1 and CDR2 from the germline V gene are SQVTM and ANQGSEA. The V and J ends lost 2 bases and 2 bases, in that order; junction bases with no gene match: 5. Here the CDR3 DNA reads TGCAGCGTTGAACCTACTAGCGGAACCTACAATGAGCAGTTCTTC. This sequence encodes CSVEPTSGTYNEQFF.

This chain links TRBV4-1 with TRBJ2-3, with 13 bases lining up with TRBD2. The CDR3 is 17 residues long. CDR1 and CDR2 (germline): MGHRA, YSYEKL. The junction had 7 bases not matched to a gene; V was cut back by 4 bases and J by 3 bases. The DNA for the CDR3 is TGCGCCAGCAGCCCCGGAGGACTAGCGGGAGAAACAGATACGCAGTATTTT. Translation gives CASSPGGLAGETDTQYF.

The chain employs TRBV11-3 and TRBJ1-4; D is unclear. Germline CDR1 is SGHNT and CDR2 is YENEEA. This CDR3 comprises 13 residues. V gave up 10 bases and J gave up 8 bases, with 17 bases separating them. CDR3 amino acids: CATKGPPGEKLFF. The DNA for the CDR3 is TGTGCCACAAAAGGACCCCCGGGCGAAAAACTGTTTTTT. The full variable domain, rest sourced from reference TRBV11-3 and TRBJ1-4, is EAGVVQSPRYKIIEKKQPVAFWCNPISGHNTLYWYLQNLGQGPELLIRYENEEAVDDSQLPKDRFSAERLKGVDSTLKIQPAELGDSAVYLCATKGPPGEKLFFGSGTQLSVL.

CDR3: CASSPSGSYNEQFF. Written as DNA, the CDR3 is TGTGCCAGCAGCCCTAGCGGCTCCTACAATGAGCAGTTCTTC. The rearrangement links TRBV9 to TRBJ2-1, with 7 nucleotides matching TRBD2. V dropped 4 bases and J dropped 0; count of bases not matched to a gene: 1. The germline gives CDR1 SGDLS, CDR2 YYNGEE. There are 14 residues in the CDR3.

This chain uses TRBV6-5 with TRBJ1-2, with D unresolved. CDR1 MNHEY and CDR2 SVGAGI come from the germline V gene. V was clipped by 0 bases and J by 8 bases, with 13 bases between them. The CDR3 runs to 14 residues. Here the CDR3 reads CASSYSTQVGGYTF. In DNA, the CDR3 is TGTGCCAGCAGTTACTCGACTCAGGTCGGCGGCTACACCTTC.

The rearrangement uses TRBV4-1 and TRBJ1-2, with D possibly TRBD1 on 5 matching bases. Trimming shortened V by 0 bases and J by 2 bases, and 10 bases separated the two germline ends. Germline values: CDR1 MGHRA, CDR2 YSYEKL. CDR3 length: 15 amino acids. CDR3 loop: CASSQEGHSNYGYTF. CDR3 in DNA: TGCGCCAGCAGCCAAGAAGGACACTCAAACTATGGCTACACCTTC.

This clone was found once. V is TRBV7-2 and J is TRBJ2-4, with D maybe TRBD1 (6 bases). Germline CDR1 reads SGHTA; CDR2 reads FQGNSA. The CDR3 length is 12 residues. V lost 4 bases and J 9 bases, leaving 10 bases between the germline ends. The chain's CDR3 is CASSSGDFIQYF. The CDR3 coding sequence is TGTGCCAGCAGCTCAGGGGATTTCATTCAGTACTTC.

The chain recombines TRBV5-1 with TRBJ2-3, with 9 bases matching TRBD1. The CDR3 spans 15 residues. The V segment lost 1 base and the J segment 8 bases; nucleotides outside the gene matches: 8. The V gene's germline CDR1 is SGHRS and CDR2 YFSETQ. This CDR3 reads CASSLRTGDEVTQYF. The CDR3 DNA sequence: TGCGCCAGCAGCTTGCGGACAGGGGATGAGGTTACGCAGTATTTT.

The chain uses TRBV7-2 and TRBJ2-5; D is possibly TRBD1 or TRBD2 (5 bases each). CDR3 size: 14 residues. Trimming left V 5 bases short and J 5 bases short, with 15 bases between. Germline CDR1 SGHTA, CDR2 FQGNSA. Here the CDR3 reads CASSPGRASETQYF. The CDR3 DNA sequence: TGTGCCAGCAGCCCGGGGCGCGCTTCGGAGACCCAGTACTTC.